A selection of T cell receptor beta chains follows, all from one sample in a study of metastatic and nonmetastatic thyroid tumors. TCRdb reprocessed the PCR reads via MiXCR. The sample has roughly 14,000 clones, roughly 25% seen once. The sequenced sample was tumor tissue. The receptors shown here come from a female donor with papillary thyroid cancer or a benign thyroid nodule (not recorded which). Some clones in this sample may be carry-over from other donors' samples. Both conserved end residues are trimmed from each CDR3. A D gene is named only where the DNA matches it firmly. Clone size is shown for a subset of rows, as once, few, many or a class of expanded clone.

j_call | d_call | v_call | clone_size | cdr3_aa
TRBJ2-5 | . | TRBV30 | . | AWFRGGTQY
TRBJ2-3 | . | TRBV5-6 | many | ASSLGGATTDTQY
TRBJ2-1 | . | TRBV28 | medium-sized | ASSLDERTKQF
TRBJ1-1 | . | TRBV28 | . | ASSHRDRWHEAF
TRBJ1-1 | . | TRBV2 | many | ARTRRSEAF
TRBJ2-4 | . | TRBV30 | many | AWSVPPRRDIQY
TRBJ1-1 | . | TRBV7-2 | medium-sized | ASSLDAHRNTEAF
TRBJ2-7 | TRBD2 | TRBV5-1 | many | ASSPGLAGTYEQY
TRBJ2-3 | . | TRBV12-3/TRBV12-4 | medium-sized | ASSTGTLGTDTQY
TRBJ2-1 | TRBD2 | TRBV6-1 | many | ASVRTSGYNEQF
TRBJ2-2 | . | TRBV27 | . | ASSLWGDGTTGELF
TRBJ2-7 | . | TRBV2 | many | ASSAQQGRGSYEQY
TRBJ2-5 | TRBD2 | TRBV6-1 | . | ASTGVAGLQETQY
TRBJ1-3 | TRBD1 | TRBV11-1 | many | ASSLGTGSGGNTIY
TRBJ2-7 | . | TRBV6-1 | medium-sized | ASSDSETYEQY
TRBJ2-3 | TRBD2 | TRBV20-1 | . | GARDPGLAVPQGTQY
TRBJ2-3 | . | TRBV29-1 | many | SVDPSTDTQY
TRBJ2-7 | TRBD2 | TRBV30 | . | AWSRGWTSEQY
TRBJ1-1 | . | TRBV19 | . | ASTDRVNTEAF
TRBJ2-3 | TRBD2 | TRBV7-3 | once | ASSLTGAGGGRTDTQY
TRBJ2-3 | TRBD2 | TRBV11-3 | . | ASSELAGGVDTQY
TRBJ2-3 | TRBD2 | TRBV2 | . | AMLAGASTDTQY
TRBJ2-7 | . | TRBV19 | few | ASSAEAAGYEQY
TRBJ2-1 | . | TRBV2 | many | ASSGGRHHNEQF
TRBJ1-1 | . | TRBV6-1 | . | SSRWVNTKAF
TRBJ1-1 | . | TRBV20-1 | . | SGSGKKAF
TRBJ2-3 | TRBD1 | TRBV7-9 | many | ASSSNRGYTDTQY
TRBJ2-7 | . | TRBV5-4 | . | ASSLIGGAEQY
TRBJ1-2 | TRBD1 | TRBV7-3 | . | ASSSSGGDGYT
TRBJ2-3 | . | TRBV25-1 | . | ASSGGGLRSARTDTQY
TRBJ1-4 | . | TRBV5-1 | many | ASSLGVSGTKEKLF
TRBJ2-7 | TRBD2 | TRBV9 | . | ASSVSLAATYEQY
TRBJ1-5 | . | TRBV6-5 | medium-sized | ASSYSTGTRDQPQH
TRBJ2-1 | TRBD1 | TRBV20-1 | . | SAHGQGSHNEQF
TRBJ2-3 | . | TRBV5-1 | . | ASSLSTGGGDTQY
TRBJ1-2 | . | TRBV25-1 | medium-sized | ASQNRDSYGYT
TRBJ2-3 | TRBD2 | TRBV11-1 | . | ASSPGLAGGLTGTQY
TRBJ1-1 | . | TRBV2 | many | ASSVYGGGTEAF
TRBJ1-6 | . | TRBV5-1 | many | ASSPEQGRSPLH
TRBJ2-1 | . | TRBV5-1 | . | AGSLTIGASYNEQF
TRBJ2-7 | . | TRBV6-1 | medium-sized | ASSPSFGPGEQY
TRBJ1-2 | TRBD1 | TRBV5-8 | many | ASRRPRDRLMART
TRBJ1-5 | . | TRBV7-8 | many | ASSLSGLQPQH
TRBJ2-1 | . | TRBV6-2/TRBV6-3 | . | ASSSRSSYNEQF
TRBJ2-5 | TRBD2 | TRBV6-1 | many | ASSPRGGRGETQY
TRBJ2-3 | TRBD2 | TRBV12-3/TRBV12-4 | . | ASIPSGRTDMQY
TRBJ1-2 | . | TRBV20-1 | few | SATEGFYGYT
TRBJ2-5 | . | TRBV12-3/TRBV12-4 | medium-sized | ASSPPRGGGETQY
TRBJ2-7 | . | TRBV6-5 | . | ASSDSGTYDQY
TRBJ2-1 | . | TRBV3-1 | . | ASSQVPSGSLGNEQF
TRBJ2-1 | TRBD2 | TRBV4-2 | . | ASRPAGAGTYNEQF
TRBJ1-5 | . | TRBV25-1 | few | ASSGAHVNQPQH
TRBJ2-1 | . | TRBV28 | few | ASSSLQGGYNEQF
TRBJ1-2 | . | TRBV27 | medium-sized | ASSSDSDWRMEGYT
TRBJ1-4 | . | TRBV20-1 | many | SARLTTNEKLF
TRBJ2-2 | . | TRBV27 | many | ASGGGLGRRTGELF
TRBJ2-2 | . | TRBV4-1 | once | ASSQDPGAGTGELF
TRBJ1-4 | TRBD1 | TRBV28 | many | ASSSDRENEKLF
TRBJ2-7 | . | TRBV9 | . | ASSVAEGAYEQY